This T cell receptor beta chain appears in the sequencing data of a study of tumor and adjacent non-tumor tissue in lung cancer. Study as a whole: The cohort had roughly 11 adenocarcinoma, a couple of squamous cell and 1 small cell patients. General study findings and limits: Top 100 clones took a larger repertoire share in normal lung. TCR diversity was significantly greater in tumor than normal lung tissue.

TCRbeta libraries were built with three rounds of nested PCR, modified from ARM-PCR. TCRdb re-called the multiplex PCR reads through MiXCR, storing one row per CDR3 protein. Among 100,000 to 120,000 distinct CDR3 sequences listed, nearly 85% were seen once. The CDR3 is 15 amino acids. Looked up from germline, CDR1 is SGHAT and CDR2 is FQNNGV. This sample's RNA came from whole unsorted tissue. On this clonotype itself: The antigen is undetermined. The junction departs from the called germline gene at one end, perhaps through a read error.

This receptor was obtained from a man between 65 and 85 years old with non-small cell lung cancer. Sequencing was performed on lung tumor tissue. The chain recombines TRBV11-2 with TRBJ1-3; unclear D gene. This CDR3 reads CTSNHTWTPGNTVYF. CDR3 nucleotide sequence: TGTACCAGCAACCACACCTGGACCCCTGGAAACACCGTATATTTT.